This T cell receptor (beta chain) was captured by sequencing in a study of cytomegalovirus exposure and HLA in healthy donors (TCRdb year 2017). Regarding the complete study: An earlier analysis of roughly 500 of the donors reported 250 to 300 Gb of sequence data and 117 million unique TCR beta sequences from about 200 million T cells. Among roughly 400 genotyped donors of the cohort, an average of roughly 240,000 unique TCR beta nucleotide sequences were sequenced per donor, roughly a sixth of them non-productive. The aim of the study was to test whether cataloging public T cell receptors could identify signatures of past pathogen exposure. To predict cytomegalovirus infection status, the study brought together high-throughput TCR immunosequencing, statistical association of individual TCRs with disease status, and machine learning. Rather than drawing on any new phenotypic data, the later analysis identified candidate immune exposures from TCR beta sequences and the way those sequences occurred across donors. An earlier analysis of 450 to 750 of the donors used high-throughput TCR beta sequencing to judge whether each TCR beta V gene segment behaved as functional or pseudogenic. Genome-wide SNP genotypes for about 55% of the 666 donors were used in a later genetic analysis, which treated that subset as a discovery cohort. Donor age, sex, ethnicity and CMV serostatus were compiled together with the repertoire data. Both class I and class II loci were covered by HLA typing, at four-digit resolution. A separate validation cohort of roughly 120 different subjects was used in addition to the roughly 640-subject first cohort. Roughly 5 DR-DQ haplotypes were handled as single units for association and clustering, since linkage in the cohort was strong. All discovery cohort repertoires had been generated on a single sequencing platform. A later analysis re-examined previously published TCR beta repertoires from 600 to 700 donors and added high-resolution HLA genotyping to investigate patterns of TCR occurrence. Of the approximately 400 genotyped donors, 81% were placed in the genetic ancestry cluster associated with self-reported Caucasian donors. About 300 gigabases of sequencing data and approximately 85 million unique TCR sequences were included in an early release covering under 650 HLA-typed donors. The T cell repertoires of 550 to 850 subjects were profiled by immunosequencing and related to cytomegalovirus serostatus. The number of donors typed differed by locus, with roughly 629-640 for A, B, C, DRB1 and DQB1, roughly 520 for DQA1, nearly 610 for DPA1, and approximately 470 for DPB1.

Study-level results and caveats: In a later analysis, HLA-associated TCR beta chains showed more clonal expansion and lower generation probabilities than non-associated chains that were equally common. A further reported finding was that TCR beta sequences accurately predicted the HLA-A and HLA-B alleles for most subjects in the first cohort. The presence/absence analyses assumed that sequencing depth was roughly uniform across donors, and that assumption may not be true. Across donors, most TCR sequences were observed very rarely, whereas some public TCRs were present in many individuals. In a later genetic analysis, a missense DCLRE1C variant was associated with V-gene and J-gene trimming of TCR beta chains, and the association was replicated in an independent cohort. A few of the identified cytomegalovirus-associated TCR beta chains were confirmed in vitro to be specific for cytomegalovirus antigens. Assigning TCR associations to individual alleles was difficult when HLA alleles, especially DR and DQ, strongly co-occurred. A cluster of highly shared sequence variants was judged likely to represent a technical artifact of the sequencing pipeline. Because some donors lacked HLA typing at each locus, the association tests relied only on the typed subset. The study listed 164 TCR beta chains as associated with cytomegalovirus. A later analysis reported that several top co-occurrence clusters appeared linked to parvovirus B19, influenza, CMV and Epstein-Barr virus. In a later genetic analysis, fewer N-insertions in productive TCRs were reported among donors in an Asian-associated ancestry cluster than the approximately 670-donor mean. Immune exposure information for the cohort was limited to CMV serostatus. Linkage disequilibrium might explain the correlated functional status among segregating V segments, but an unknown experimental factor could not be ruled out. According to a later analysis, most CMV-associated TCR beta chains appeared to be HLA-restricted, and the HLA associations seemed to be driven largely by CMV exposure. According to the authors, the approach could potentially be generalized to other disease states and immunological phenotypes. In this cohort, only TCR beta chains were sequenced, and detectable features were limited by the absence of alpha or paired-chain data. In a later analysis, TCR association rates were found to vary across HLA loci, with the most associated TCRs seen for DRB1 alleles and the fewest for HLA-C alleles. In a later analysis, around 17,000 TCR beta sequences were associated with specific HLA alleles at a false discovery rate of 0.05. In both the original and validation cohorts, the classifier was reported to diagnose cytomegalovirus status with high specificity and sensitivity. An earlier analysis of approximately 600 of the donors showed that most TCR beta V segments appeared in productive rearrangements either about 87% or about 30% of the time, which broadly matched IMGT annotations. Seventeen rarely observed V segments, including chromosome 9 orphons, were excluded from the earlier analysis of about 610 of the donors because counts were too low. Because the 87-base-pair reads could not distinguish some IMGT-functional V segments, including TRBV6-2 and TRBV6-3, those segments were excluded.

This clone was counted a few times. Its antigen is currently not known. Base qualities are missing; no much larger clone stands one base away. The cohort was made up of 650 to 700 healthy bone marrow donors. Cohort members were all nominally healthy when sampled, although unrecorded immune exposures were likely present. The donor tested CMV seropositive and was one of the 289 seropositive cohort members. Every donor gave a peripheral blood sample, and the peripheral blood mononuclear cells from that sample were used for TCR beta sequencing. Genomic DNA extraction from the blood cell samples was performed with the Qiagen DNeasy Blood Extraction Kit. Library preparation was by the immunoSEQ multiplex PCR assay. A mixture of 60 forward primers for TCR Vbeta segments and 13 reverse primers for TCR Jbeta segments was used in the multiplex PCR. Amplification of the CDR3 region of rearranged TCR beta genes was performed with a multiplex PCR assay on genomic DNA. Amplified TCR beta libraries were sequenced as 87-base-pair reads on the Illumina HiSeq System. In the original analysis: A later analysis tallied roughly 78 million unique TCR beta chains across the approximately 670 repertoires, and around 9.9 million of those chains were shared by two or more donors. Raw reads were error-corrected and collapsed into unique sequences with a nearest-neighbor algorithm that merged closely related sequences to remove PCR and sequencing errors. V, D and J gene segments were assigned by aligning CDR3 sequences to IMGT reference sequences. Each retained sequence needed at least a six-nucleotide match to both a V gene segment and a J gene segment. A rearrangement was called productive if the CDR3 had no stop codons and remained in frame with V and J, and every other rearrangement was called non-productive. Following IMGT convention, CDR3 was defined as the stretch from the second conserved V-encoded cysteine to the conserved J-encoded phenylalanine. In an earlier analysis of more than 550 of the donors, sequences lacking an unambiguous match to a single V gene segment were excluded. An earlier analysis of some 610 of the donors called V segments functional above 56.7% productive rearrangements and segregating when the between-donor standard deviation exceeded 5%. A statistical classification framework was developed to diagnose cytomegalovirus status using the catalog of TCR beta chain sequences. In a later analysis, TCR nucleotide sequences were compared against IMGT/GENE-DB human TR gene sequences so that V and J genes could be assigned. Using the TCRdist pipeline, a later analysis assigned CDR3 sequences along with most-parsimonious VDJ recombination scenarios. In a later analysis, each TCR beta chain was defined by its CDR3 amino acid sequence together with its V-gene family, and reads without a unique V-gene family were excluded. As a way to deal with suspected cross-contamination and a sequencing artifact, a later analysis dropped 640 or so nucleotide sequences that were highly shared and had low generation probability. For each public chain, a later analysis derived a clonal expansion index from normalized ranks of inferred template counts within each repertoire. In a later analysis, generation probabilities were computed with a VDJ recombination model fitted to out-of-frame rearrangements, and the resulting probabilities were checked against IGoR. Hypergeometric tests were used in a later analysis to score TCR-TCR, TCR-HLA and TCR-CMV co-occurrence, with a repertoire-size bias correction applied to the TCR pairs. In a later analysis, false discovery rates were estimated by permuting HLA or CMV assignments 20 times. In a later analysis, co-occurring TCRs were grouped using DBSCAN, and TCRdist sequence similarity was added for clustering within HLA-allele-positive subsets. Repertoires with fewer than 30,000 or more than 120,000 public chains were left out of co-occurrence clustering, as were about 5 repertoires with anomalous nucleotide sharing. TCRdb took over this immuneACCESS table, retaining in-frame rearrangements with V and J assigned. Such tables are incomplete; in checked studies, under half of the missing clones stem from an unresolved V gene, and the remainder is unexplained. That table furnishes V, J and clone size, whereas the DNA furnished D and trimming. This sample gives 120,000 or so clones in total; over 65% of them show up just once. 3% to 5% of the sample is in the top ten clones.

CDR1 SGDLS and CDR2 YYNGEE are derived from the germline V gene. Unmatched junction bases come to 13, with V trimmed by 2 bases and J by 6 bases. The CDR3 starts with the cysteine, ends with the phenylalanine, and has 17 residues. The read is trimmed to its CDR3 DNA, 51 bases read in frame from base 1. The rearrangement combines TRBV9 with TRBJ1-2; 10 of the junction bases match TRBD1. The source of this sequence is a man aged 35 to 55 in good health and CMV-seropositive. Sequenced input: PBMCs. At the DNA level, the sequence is TGTGCCAGCAGCGTCTCCTCGGAGGGGACAGGGGCACATGGCTACACCTTC. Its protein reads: CASSVSSEGTGAHGYTF.